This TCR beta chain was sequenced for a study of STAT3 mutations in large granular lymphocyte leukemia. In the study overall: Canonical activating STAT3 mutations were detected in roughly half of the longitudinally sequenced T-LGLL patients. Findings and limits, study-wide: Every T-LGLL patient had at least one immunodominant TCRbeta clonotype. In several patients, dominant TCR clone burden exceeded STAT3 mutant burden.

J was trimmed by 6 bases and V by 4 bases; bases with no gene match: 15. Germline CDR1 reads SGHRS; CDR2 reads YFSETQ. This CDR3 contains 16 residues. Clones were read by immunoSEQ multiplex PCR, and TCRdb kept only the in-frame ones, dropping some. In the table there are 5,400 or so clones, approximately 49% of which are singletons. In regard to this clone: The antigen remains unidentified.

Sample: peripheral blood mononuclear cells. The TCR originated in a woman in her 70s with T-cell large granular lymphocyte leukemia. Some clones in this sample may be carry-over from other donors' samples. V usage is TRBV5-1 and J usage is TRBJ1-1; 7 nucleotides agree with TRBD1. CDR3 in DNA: TGCGCCAGCAGCCCAGGAACGGGGCAGGGGGGTTCTGAAGCTTTCTTT. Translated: CASSPGTGQGGSEAFF.